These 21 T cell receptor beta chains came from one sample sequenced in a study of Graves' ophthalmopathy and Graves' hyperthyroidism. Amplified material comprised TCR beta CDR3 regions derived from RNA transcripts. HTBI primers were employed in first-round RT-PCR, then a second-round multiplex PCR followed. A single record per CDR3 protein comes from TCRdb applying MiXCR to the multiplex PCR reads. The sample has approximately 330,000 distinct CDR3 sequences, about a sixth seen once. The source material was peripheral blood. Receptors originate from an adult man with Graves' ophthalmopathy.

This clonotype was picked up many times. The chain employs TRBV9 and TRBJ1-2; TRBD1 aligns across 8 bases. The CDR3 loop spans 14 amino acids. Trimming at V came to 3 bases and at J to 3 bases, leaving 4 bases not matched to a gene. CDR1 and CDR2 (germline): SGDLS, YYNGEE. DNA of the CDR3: TGTGCCAGCAGCGAGACAGGGGCGGACTATGGCTACACCTTC. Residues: CASSETGADYGYTF.

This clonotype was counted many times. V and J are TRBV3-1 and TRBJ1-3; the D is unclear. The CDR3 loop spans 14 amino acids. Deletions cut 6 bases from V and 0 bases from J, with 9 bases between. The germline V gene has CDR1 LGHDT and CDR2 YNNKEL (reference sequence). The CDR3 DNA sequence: TGTGCCAGCAGGGGGTTAAGCTCTGGAAACACCATATATTTT. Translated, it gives CASRGLSSGNTIYF.

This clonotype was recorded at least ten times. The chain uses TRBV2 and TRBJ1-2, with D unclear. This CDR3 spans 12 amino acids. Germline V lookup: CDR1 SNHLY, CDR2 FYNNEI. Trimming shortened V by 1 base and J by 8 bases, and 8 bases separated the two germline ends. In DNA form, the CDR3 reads TGTGCCAGCAGTGAAGTTTTATTGGGCTACACCTTC. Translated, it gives CASSEVLLGYTF.

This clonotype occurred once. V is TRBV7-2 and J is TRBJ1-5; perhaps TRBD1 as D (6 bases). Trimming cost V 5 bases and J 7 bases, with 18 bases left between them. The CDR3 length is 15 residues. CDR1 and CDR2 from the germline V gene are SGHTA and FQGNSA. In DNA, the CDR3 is TGTGCCAGCAGCCCGGGGGGCATTTCAGGACAGCCCCAGCATTTT. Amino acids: CASSPGGISGQPQHF.

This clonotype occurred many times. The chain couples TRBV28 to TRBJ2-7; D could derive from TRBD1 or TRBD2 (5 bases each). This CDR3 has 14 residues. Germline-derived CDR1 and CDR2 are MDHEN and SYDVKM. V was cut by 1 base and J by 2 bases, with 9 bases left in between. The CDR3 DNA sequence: TGTGCCAGCAGTTTATTGGGGGATACCTACGAGCAGTACTTC. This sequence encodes CASSLLGDTYEQYF.

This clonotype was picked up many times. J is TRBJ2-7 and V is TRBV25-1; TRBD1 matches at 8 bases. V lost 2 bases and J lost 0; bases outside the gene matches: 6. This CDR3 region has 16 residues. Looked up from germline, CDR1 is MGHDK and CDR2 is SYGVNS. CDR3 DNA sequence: TGTGCCAGCAGTGAACTAGGGGACAGGAGCTCCTACGAGCAGTACTTC. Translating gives CASSELGDRSSYEQYF.

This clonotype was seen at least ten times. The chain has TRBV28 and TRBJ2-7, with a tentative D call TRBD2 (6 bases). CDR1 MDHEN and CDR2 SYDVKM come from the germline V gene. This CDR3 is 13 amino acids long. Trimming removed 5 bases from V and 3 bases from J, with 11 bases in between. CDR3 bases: TGTGCCAGCAGTGGAGGGAGTAGCTACGAGCAGTACTTC. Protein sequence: CASSGGSSYEQYF.

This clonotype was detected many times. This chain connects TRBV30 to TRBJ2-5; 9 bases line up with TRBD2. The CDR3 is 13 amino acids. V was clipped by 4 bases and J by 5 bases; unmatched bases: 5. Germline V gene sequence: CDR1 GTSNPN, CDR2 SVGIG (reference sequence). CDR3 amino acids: CAWNSGGGETQYF. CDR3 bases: TGTGCCTGGAATAGCGGGGGCGGGGAGACCCAGTACTTC.

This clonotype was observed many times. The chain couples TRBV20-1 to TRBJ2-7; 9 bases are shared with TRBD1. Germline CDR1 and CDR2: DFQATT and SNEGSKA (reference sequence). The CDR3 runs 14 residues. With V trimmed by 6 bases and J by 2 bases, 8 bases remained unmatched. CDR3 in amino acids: CSAMPGTGTYEQYF. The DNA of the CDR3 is TGCAGTGCCATGCCCGGGACAGGGACCTACGAGCAGTACTTC.

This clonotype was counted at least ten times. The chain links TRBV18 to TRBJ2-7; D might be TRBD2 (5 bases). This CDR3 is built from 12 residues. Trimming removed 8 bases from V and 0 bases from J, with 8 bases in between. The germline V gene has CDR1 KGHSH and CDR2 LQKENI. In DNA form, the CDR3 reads TGTGCCAGCCAAGGGAGCTCCTACGAGCAGTACTTC. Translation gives CASQGSSYEQYF.

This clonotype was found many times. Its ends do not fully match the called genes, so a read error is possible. The CDR3 region is CASSSTPSTDTQYF. CDR3 in DNA: TGTGCCAGCTCGTCGACTCCTAGCACCGATACGCAGTATTTT. The genes are TRBV18 and TRBJ2-3; the D gene is possibly TRBD2 (5 bases). Per the germline V gene, CDR1 is KGHSH and CDR2 is LQKENI. CDR3 length equals 14 residues.

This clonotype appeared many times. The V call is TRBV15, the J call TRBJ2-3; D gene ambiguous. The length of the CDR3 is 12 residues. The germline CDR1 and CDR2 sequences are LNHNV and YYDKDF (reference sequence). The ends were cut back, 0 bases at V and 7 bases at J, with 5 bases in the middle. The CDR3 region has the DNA TGTGCCACCAGCAGAGATATGAATACGCAGTATTTT. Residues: CATSRDMNTQYF.

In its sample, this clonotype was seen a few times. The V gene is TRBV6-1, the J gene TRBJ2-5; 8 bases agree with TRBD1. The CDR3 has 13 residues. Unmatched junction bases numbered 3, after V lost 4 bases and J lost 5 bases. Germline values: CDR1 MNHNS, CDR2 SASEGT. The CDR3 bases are TGTGCCAGCAGTGGGGACAGGAGGGAGACCCAGTACTTC. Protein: CASSGDRRETQYF.

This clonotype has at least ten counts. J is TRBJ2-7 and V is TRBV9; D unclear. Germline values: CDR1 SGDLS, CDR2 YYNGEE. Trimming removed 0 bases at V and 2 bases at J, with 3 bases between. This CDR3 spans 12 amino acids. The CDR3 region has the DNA TGTGCCAGCAGCGTAGTCACCTACGAGCAGTACTTC. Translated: CASSVVTYEQYF.

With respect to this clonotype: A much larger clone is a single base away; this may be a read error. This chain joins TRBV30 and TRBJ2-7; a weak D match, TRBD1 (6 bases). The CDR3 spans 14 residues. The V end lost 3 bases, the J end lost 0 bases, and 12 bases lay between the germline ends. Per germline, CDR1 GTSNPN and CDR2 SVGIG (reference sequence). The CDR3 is CAWRWGPYSYEQYF. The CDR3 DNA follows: TGTGCCTGGAGATGGGGGCCCTACTCCTACGAGCAGTACTTC.

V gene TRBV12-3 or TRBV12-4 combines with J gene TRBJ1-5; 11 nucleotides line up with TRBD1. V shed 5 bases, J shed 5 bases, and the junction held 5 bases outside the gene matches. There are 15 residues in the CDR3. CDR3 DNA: TGTGCCAGCAGTCGGACAGGGGGCGAGGATCAGCCCCAGCATTTT. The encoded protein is CASSRTGGEDQPQHF.

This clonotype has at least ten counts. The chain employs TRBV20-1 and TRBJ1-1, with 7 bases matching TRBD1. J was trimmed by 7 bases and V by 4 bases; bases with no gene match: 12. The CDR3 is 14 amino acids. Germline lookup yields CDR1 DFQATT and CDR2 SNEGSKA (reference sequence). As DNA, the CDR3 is TGCAGTGCTACCATAGATTCGACAGGGCGTGAAGCTTTCTTT. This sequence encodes CSATIDSTGREAFF.

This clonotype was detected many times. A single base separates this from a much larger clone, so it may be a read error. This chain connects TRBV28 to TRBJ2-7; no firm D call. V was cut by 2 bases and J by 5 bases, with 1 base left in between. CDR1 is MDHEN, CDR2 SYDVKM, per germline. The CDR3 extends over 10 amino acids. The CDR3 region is CASSLHEQYF. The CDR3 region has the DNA TGTGCCAGCAGTTTACACGAGCAGTACTTC.

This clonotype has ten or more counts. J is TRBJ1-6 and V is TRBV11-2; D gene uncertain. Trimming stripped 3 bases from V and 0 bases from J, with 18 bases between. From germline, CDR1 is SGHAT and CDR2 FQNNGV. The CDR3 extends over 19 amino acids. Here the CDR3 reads CASSFVGSRTSSYNSPLHF. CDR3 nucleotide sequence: TGTGCCAGCAGCTTTGTAGGGTCGCGAACAAGCTCCTATAATTCACCCCTCCACTTT.

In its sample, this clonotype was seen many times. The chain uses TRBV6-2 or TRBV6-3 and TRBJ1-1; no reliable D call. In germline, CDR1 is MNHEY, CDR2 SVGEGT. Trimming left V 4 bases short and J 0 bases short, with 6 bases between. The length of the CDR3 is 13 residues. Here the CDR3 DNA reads TGTGCCAGCAGTTCCCCGATGAACACTGAAGCTTTCTTT. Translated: CASSSPMNTEAFF.

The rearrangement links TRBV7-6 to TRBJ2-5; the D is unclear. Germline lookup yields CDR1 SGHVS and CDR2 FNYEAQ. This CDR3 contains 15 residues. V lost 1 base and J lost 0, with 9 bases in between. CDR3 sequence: CASSLVRQNQETQYF. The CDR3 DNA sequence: TGTGCCAGCAGCTTAGTTAGGCAGAACCAAGAGACCCAGTACTTC.